This T cell receptor (beta chain) stems from a study of blood T cell repertoires in COVID-19. For this clone: Other DNA sequences in this specimen translate into the identical CDR3.

Which cohort a participant joined came from the clinical history participants gave. The table came from immunoSEQ multiplex PCR; TCRdb's copy has only in-frame clones and leaves some out. The sample lists approximately 220,000 clones, 83% occurring once. Trimming removed 6 bases from V and 5 bases from J, with 13 bases in between. Looked up from germline, CDR1 is MNHEY and CDR2 is SVGAGI. The CDR3 totals 13 residues. The source is a woman between 45 and 60 years old who had been exposed to COVID-19. Sequenced material: PBMCs or T cells enriched from blood (not recorded which). The J gene is TRBJ1-1, the V gene TRBV6-5; perhaps TRBD1 as D (6 bases). The CDR3 region has the DNA TGTGCCAGCAGCCCCCAGGGGAAGACTGAAGCTTTCTTT. This translates into CASSPQGKTEAFF.